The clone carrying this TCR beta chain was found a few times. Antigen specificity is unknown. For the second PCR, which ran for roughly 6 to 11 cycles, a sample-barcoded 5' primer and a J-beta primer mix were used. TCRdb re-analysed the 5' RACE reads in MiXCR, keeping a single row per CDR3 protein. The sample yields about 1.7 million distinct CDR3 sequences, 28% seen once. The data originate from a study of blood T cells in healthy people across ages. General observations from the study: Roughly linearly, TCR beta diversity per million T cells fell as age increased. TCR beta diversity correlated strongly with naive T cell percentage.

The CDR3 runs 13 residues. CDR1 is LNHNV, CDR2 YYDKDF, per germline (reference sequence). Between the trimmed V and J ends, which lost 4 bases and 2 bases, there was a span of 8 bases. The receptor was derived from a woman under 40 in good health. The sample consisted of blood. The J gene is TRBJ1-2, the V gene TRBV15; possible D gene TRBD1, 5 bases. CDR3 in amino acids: CATSTGGNYGYTF. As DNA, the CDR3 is TGTGCCACCAGCACGGGGGGGAACTATGGCTACACCTTC.